This TCR beta chain is drawn from a study of persistence of HIV-infected CD4 T cells. Sequencing used immunoSEQ version 4 in survey mode. Clones were read by immunoSEQ multiplex PCR, and TCRdb kept only the in-frame ones, dropping some. The repertoire holds roughly 43,000 clones, with around 89% as singletons. In the case of this clone: Its target is unknown.

Germline V gene data show CDR1 as LNHDA and CDR2 as SQIVND (reference sequence). V lost 6 bases, J lost 7 bases, and 19 bases lay in between. This CDR3 region has 15 residues. Study-wide results and caveats: CMV- and Gag-responding cells had lower TCRbeta richness than CD3/CD28-responding cells. The rare CMV-responding cells with HIV-1 proviruses were not separately TCR-sequenced.

Cells were stimulated nonspecifically with anti-CD3/anti-CD28 magnetic beads. Sorting selected CD4+ T cells upregulating both CD40 ligand and CD69. Adults with HIV-1 started suppressive ART while chronically infected. The chain combines TRBV19 with TRBJ1-5; no definite D call. Sequencing was performed on CD4+ T cells sorted from PBMCs after roughly 18-hour stimulation, taken from a patient who received antiretroviral therapy. The receptor was derived from an adult man with HIV who was CMV-seropositive. The DNA for the CDR3 is TGTGCCAGTAGAGCCGACGGAGGCAGAAACCAGCCCCAGCATTTT. Protein sequence: CASRADGGRNQPQHF.